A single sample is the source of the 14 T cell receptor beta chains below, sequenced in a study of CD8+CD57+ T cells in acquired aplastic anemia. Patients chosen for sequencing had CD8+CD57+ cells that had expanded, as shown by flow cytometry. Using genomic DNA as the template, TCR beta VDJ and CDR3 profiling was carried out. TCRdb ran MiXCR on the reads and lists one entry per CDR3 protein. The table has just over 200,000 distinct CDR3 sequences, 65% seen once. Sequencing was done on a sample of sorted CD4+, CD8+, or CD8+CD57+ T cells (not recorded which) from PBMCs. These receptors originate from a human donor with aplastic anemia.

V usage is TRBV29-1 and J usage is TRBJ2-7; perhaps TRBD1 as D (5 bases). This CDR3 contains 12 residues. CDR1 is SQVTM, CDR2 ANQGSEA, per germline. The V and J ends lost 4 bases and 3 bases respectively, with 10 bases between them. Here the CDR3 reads CSVAREGYEQYF. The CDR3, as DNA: TGCAGCGTTGCCAGGGAAGGCTACGAGCAGTACTTC.

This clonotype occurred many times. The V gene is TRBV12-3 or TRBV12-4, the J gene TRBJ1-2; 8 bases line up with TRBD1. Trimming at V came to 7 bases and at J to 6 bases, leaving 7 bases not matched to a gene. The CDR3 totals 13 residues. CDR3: CASTVDRVDGYTF. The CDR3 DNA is TGTGCCAGCACCGTGGACAGGGTAGATGGCTACACCTTC.

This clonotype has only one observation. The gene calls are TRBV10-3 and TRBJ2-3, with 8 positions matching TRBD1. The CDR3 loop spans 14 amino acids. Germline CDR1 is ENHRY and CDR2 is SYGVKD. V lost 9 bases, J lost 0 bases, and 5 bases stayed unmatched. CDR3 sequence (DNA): TGTGCCATTCAGGGGGCATTTAGCACAGATACGCAGTATTTT. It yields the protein CAIQGAFSTDTQYF.

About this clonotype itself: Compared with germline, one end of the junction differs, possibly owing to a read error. The CDR3 sequence: CASSDPGRSSYNPPLHF. The CDR3 DNA reads as TGTGCCAGCAGCGATCCGGGTCGGAGCTCCTATAATCCACCCCTCCACTTT. The rearrangement links TRBV2 to TRBJ1-6; D unclear. Germline lookup yields CDR1 SNHLY and CDR2 FYNNEI. The CDR3 has 17 residues. The full variable domain, with the rest looked up from reference TRBV2 and TRBJ1-6, is EPEVTQTPSHQVTQMGQEVILRCVPISNHLYFYWYRQILGQKVEFLVSFYNNEISEKSEIFDDQFSVERPDGSNFTLKIRSTKLEDSAMYFCASSDPGRSSYNPPLHFGNGTRLTVT.

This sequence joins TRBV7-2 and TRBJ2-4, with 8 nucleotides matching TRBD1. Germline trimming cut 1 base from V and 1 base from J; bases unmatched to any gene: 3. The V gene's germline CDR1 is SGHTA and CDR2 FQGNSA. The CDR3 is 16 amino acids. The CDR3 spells CASSLVHRGAKNIQYF. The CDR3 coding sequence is TGTGCCAGCAGCTTAGTCCACAGGGGGGCCAAAAACATTCAGTACTTC.

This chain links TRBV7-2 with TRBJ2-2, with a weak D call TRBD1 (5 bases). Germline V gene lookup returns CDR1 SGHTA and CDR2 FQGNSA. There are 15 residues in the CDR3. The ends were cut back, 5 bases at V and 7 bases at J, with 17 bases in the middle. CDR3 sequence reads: CASSRQFAGYGELFF. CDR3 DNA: TGTGCCAGCAGCCGACAGTTCGCTGGATACGGGGAGCTGTTTTTT. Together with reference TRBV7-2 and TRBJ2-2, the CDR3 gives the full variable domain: GAGVSQSPSNKVTEKGKDVELRCDPISGHTALYWYRQSLGQGLEFLIYFQGNSAPDKSGLPSDRFSAERTGGSVSTLTIQRTQQEDSAVYLCASSRQFAGYGELFFGEGSRLTVL.

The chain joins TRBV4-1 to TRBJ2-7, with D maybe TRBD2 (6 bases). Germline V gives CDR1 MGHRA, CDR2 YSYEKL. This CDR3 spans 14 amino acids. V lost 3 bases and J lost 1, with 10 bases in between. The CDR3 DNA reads TGCGCCAGCAGCCAGGGACGGGAGTCCTACGAGCAGTACTTC. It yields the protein CASSQGRESYEQYF.

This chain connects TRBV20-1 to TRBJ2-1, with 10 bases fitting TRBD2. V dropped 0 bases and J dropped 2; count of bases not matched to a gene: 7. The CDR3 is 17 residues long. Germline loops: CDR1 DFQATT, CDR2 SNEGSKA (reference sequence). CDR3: CSARDVASGSAYNEQFF. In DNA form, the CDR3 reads TGCAGTGCTAGAGATGTGGCTAGCGGGAGCGCCTACAATGAGCAGTTCTTC.

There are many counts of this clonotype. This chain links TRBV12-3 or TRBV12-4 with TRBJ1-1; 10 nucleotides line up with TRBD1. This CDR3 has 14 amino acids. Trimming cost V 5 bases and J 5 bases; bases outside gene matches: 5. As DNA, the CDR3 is TGTGCCAGCAGTCTGACAGGGGGCCGAACTGAAGCTTTCTTT. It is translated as CASSLTGGRTEAFF.

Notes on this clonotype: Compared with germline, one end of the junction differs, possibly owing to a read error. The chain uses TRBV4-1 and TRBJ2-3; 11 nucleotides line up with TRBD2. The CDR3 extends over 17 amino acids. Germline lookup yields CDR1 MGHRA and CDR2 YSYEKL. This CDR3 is CASSTPSGRTSTDTQYF. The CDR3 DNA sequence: TGTGCCAGCAGCACCCCTAGCGGGAGGACTAGCACAGATACGCAGTATTTT.

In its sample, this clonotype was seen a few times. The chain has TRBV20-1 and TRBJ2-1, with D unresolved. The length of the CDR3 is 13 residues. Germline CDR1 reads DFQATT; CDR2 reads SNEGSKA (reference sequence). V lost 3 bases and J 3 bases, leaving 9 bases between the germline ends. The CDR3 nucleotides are TGCAGTGCTAGCTCCACCTACTACAATGAGCAGTTCTTC. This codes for CSASSTYYNEQFF.

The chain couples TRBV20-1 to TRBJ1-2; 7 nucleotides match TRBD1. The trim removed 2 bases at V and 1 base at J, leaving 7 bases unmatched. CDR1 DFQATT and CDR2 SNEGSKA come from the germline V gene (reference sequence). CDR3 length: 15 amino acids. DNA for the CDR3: TGCAGTGCTAGAAGATGGGACAGTTATAACTATGGCTACACCTTC. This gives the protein CSARRWDSYNYGYTF.

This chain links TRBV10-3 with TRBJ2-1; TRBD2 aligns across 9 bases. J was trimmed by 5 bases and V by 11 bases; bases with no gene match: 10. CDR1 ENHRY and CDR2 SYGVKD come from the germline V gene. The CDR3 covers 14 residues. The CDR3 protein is CAAQGLAKDNEQFF. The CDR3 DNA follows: TGTGCCGCCCAAGGACTAGCGAAGGACAATGAGCAGTTCTTC.

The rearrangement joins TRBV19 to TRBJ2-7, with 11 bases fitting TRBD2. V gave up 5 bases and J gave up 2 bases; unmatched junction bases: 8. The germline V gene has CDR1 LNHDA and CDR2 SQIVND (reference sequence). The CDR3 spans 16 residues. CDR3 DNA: TGTGCCAGTAGTGGGGGGACTAGCGGAGGTCCCTACGAGCAGTACTTC. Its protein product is CASSGGTSGGPYEQYF.